This T cell receptor beta chain comes out of a study of shared clonotypes between healthy human individuals. Study background: Aged between 18 and 49, the donors were two women and a few men. Study-wide points: The authors sampled blood alone, and tissue repertoires likely differ. With a handful of donors compared, roughly 5% of naive CD4 clonotypes were shared.

Selected positively for CCR7 and CD45RO-negative, naive CD8 cells excluded terminally differentiated effector memory CD45RA+ cells. V lost 0 bases to trimming and J lost 8 bases; unmatched junction nucleotides: 11. CDR1 is SGDLS and CDR2 is YYNGEE in the germline V gene. The length of the CDR3 is 16 residues. Comment on this clone: Its antigen is currently unknown.

Replicate PCRs run on sorted subsets employed roughly 190 ng DNA, some 33,000 T cell genomes. Produced via immunoSEQ multiplex PCR; TCRdb's table is partial and in-frame only. The sample consists of around 2,100,000 clones, around 96% of them appearing once. This TCR derives from a young man in good health. The V and J genes are TRBV9 and TRBJ1-2; 9 bases match TRBD1. Sequenced: naive CD8+ T cells sorted from blood. This CDR3 reads CASSVEQGARDAGYTF. CDR3 coding DNA: TGTGCCAGCAGCGTAGAACAGGGGGCGAGGGACGCGGGCTACACCTTC.